This TCR beta chain originates from a study of CD8+ T cells in alopecia areata. The sample holds a few counts of this clone. The sample's treatment: oral pan-JAK inhibitor, 5-10 mg twice daily. cDNA serving as the sequencing template came from extracted, reverse transcribed RNA. Here immunoSEQ multiplex PCR was the method, and the copy in TCRdb shows in-frame clones only, minus some. This sample has roughly 170,000 clones, with under 60% found just once. The clonotype originates from a human donor with alopecia areata. Sequencing was performed on CD8+ T cells sorted from blood, taken at week 24, from a patient treated with tofacitinib.

For the CDR3, the DNA is TGCGCCAGCAGTTCAGCGGGGGTACTCACAGATACGCAGTATTTT. The encoded protein is CASSSAGVLTDTQYF. The rearrangement uses TRBV5-1 and TRBJ2-3; 8 bases align to TRBD2. After removal of 5 bases from V and 2 bases from J, the junction contained 7 bases not matched to a gene. The CDR3 totals 15 residues. CDR1 and CDR2 from the germline V gene are SGHRS and YFSETQ.